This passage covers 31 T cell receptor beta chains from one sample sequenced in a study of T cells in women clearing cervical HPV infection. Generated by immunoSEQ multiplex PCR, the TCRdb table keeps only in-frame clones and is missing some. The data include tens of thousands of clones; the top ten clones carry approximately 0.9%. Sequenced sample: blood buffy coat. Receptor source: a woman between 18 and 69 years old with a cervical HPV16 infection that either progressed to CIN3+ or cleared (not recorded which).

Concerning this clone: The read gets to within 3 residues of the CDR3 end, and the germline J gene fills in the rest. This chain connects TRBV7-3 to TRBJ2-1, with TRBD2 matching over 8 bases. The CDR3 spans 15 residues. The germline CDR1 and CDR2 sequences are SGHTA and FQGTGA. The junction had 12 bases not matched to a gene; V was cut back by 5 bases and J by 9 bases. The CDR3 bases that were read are TGTGCCAGCAGCCCCGTCGGGGGGGCTGGTGGTGAG. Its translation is CASSPVGGAGGE. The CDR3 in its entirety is CASSPVGGAGGEQFF.

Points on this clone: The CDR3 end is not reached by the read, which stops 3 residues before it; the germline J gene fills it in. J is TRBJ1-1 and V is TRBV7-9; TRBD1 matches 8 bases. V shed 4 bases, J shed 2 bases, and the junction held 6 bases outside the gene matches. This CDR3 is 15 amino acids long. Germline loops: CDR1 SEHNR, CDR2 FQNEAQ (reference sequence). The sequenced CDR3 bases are TGTGCCAGCAGCTCAGGGACAGGCATTAACACTGAA. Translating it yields CASSSGTGINTE. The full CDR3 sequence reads CASSSGTGINTEAFF.

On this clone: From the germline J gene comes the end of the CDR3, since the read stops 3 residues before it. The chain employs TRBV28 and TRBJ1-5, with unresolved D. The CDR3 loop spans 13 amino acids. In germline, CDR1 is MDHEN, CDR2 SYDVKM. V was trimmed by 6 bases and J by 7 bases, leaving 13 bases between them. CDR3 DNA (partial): TGTGCCAGCAGCCCAGGTTACAACCAGCCC. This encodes CASSPGYNQP. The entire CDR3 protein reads CASSPGYNQPQHF.

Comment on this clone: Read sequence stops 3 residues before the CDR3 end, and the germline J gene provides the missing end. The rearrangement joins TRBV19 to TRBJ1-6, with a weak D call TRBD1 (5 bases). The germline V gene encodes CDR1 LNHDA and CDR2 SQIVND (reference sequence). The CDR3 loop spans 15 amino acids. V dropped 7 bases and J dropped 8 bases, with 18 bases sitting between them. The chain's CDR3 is CASTLRRGTDSPLHF. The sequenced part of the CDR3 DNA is TGTGCCAGTACCCTACGGCGGGGGACTGATTCACCC.

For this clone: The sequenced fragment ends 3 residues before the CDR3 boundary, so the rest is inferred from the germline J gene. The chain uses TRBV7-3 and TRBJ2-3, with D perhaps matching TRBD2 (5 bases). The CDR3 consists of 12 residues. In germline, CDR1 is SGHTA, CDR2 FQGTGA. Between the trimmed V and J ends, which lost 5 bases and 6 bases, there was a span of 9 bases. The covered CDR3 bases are TGTGCCAGCAGCCGAGGGTCGGATACG. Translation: CASSRGSDT. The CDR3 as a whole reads CASSRGSDTQYF. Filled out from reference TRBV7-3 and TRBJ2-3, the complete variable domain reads GAGVSQTPSNKVTEKGKYVELRCDPISGHTALYWYRQSLGQGPEFLIYFQGTGAADDSGLPNDRFFAVRPEGSVSTLKIQRTERGDSAVYLCASSRGSDTQYFGPGTRLTVL.

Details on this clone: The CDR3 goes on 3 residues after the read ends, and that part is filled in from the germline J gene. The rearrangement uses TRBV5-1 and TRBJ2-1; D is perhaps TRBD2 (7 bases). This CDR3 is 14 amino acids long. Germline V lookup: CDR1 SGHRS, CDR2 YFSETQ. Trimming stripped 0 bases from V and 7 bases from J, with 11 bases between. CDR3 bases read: TGCGCCAGCAGCTTGGGCAGGGGAGGGAATGAG. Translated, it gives CASSLGRGGNE. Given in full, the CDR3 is CASSLGRGGNEQFF.

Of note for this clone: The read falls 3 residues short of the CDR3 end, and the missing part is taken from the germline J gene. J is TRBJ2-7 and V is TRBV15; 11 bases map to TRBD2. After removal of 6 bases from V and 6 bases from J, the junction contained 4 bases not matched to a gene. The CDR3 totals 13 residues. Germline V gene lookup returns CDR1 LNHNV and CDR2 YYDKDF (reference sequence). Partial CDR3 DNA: TGTGCCACCAGGCCTAGCGGGGGGACCGAG. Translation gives CATRPSGGTE. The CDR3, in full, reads CATRPSGGTEQYF. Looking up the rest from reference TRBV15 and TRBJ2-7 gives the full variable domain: DAMVIQNPRYQVTQFGKPVTLSCSQTLNHNVMYWYQQKSSQAPKLLFHYYDKDFNNEADTPDNFQSRRPNTSFCFLDIRSPGLGDTAMYLCATRPSGGTEQYFGPGTRLTVT.

This CDR3 reads CAWSVQGKNIYTF. CDR3 DNA (partial): TGTGCCTGGAGTGTACAGGGTAAAAACATC. The V call is TRBV30, the J call TRBJ1-2; TRBD1 might be the D (6 bases). The DNA ends 3 residues before the CDR3 does, and the rest of the CDR3 is filled in from the germline J gene. Germline CDR1 and CDR2: GTSNPN and SVGIG (reference sequence). This CDR3 region has 13 residues. The full variable domain, completed using reference TRBV30 and TRBJ1-2, is SQTIHQWPATLVQPVGSPLSLECTVEGTSNPNLYWYRQAAGRGLQLLFYSVGIGQISSEVPQNLSASRPQDRQFILSSKKLLLSDSGFYLCAWSVQGKNIYTFGSGTRLTVV.

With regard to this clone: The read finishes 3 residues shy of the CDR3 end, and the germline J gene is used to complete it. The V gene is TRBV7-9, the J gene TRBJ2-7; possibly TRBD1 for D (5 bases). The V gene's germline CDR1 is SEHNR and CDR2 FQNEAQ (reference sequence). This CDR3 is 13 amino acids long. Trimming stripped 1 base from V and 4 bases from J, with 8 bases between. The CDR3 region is CASSLGPGYEQYF. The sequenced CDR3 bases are TGTGCCAGCAGCTTAGGTCCAGGGTACGAG.

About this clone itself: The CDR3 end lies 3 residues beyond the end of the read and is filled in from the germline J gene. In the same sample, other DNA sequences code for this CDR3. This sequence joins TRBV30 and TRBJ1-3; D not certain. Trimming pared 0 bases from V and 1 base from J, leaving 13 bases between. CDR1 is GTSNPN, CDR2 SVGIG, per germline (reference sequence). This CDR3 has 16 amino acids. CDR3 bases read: TGTGCCTGGAGTGTTCCCGTCAAGGGTTCTGGAAACACC. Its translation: CAWSVPVKGSGNT. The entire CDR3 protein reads CAWSVPVKGSGNTIYF.

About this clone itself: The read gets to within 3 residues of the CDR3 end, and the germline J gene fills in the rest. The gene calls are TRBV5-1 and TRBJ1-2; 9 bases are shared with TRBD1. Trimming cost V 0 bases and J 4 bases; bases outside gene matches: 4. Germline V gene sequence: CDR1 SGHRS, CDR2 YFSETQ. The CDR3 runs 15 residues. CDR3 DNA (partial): TGCGCCAGCAGCTTGGCCTCGGACAGGGGCTATGGC. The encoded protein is CASSLASDRGYG. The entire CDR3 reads CASSLASDRGYGYTF.

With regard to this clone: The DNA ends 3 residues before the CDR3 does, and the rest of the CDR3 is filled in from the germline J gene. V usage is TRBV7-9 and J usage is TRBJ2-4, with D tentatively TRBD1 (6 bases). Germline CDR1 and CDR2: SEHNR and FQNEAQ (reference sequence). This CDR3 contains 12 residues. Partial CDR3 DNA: TGTGCCAGCAGCCGGGACAACTATGGT. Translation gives CASSRDNYG. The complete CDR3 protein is CASSRDNYGQYF.

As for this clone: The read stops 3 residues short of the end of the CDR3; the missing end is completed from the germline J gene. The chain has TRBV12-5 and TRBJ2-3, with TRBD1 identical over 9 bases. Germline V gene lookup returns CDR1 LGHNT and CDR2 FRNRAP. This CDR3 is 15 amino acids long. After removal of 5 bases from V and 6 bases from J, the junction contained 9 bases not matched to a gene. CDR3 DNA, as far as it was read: TGTGCTAGTGGTCCTCCGGGACAGGGAACCGATACG. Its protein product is CASGPPGQGTDT. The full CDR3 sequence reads CASGPPGQGTDTQYF.

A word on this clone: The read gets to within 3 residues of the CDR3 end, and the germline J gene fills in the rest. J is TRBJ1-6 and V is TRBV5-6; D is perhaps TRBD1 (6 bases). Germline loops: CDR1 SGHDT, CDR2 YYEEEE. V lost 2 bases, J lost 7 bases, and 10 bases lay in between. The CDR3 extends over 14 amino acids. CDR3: CASSFGQQNSPLHF. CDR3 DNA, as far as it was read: TGTGCCAGCAGCTTTGGACAGCAAAATTCACCC.

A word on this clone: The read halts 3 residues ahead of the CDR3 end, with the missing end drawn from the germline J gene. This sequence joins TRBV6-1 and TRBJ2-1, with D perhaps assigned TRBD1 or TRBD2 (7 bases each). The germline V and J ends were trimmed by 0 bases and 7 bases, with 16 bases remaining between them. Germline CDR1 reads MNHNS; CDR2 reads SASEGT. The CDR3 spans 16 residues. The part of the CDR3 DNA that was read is TGTGCCAGCAGTGAAGCGGGGAGGGGGCGTGGGAATGAG. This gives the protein CASSEAGRGRGNE. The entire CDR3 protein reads CASSEAGRGRGNEQFF.

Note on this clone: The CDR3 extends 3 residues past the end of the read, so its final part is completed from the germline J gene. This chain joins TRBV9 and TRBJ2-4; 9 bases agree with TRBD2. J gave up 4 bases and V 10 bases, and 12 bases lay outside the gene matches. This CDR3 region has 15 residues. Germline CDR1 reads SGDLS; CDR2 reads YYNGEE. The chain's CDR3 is CASTRGGDIKNIQYF. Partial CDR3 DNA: TGTGCCTCGACGCGCGGGGGGGATATAAAAAACATT.

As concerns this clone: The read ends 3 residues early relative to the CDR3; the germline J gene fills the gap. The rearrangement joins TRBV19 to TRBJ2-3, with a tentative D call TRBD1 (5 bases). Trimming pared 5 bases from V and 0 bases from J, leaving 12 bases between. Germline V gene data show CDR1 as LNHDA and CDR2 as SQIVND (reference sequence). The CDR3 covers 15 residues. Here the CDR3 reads CASSAGHSSTDTQYF. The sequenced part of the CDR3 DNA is TGTGCCAGTAGTGCAGGACATTCTAGCACAGATACG.

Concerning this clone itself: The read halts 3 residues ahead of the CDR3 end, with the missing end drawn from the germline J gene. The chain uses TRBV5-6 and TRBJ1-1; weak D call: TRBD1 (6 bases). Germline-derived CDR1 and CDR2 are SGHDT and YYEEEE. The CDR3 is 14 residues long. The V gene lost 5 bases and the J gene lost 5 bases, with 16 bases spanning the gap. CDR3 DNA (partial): TGTGCCAGCAGTCGTGAGACAGGCGGGACTGAA. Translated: CASSRETGGTE. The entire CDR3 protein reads CASSRETGGTEAFF.

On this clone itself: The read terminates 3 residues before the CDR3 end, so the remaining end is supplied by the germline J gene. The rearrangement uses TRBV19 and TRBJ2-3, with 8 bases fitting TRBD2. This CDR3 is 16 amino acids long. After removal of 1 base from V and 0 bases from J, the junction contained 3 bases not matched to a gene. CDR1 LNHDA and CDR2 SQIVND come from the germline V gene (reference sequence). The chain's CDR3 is CASSIGKRGSTDTQYF. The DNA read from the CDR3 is TGTGCCAGTAGTATAGGAAAGCGGGGGAGCACAGATACG.

Partial CDR3 DNA: TGTGCCAGCAGCTTAGTAGGGCGTGGCTCCTACAATGAG. Its translation: CASSLVGRGSYNE. The entire CDR3 is CASSLVGRGSYNEQFF. J is TRBJ2-1 and V is TRBV7-3; no definite D call. The CDR3 is cut off 3 residues early in the read; its end comes from the germline J gene. V was cut by 2 bases and J by 0 bases, with 11 bases left in between. The CDR3 extends over 16 amino acids. The germline V gene has CDR1 SGHTA and CDR2 FQGTGA. Using reference TRBV7-3 and TRBJ2-1 for the parts outside the CDR3, the full variable domain is GAGVSQTPSNKVTEKGKYVELRCDPISGHTALYWYRQSLGQGPEFLIYFQGTGAADDSGLPNDRFFAVRPEGSVSTLKIQRTERGDSAVYLCASSLVGRGSYNEQFFGPGTRLTVL.

The CDR3 loop is CASSLTSGVRTDTQYF. CDR3 DNA (partial): TGCGCCAGCAGCTTGACTAGCGGGGTCCGCACAGATACG. This chain joins TRBV5-1 and TRBJ2-3; the match to TRBD2 covers 10 bases. The read falls 3 residues short of the CDR3 end, and the missing part is taken from the germline J gene. Germline lookup yields CDR1 SGHRS and CDR2 YFSETQ. V lost 1 base and J lost 1; bases outside the gene matches: 3. There are 16 residues in the CDR3.

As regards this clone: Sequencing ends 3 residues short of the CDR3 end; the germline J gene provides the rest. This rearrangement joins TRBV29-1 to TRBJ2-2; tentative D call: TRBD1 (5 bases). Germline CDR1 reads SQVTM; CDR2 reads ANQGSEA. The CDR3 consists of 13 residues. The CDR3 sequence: CSVDETGANVLFF. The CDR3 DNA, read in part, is TGCAGCGTTGATGAAACTGGGGCCAACGTG.

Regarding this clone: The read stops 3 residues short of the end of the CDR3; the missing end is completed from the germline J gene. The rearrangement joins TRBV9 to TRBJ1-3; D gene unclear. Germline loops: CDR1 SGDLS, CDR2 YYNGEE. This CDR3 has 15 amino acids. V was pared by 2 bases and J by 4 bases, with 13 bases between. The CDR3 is CASSVAPGLGNTIYF. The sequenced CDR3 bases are TGTGCCAGCAGCGTTGCCCCTGGGCTCGGAAACACC.

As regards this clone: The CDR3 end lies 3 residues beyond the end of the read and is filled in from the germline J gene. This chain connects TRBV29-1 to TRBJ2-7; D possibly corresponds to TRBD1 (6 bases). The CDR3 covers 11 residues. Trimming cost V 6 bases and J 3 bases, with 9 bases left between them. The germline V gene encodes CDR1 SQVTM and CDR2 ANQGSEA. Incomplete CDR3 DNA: TGCAGCGTAGAGACAGGCTACGAG. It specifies CSVETGYE. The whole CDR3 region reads CSVETGYEQYF.

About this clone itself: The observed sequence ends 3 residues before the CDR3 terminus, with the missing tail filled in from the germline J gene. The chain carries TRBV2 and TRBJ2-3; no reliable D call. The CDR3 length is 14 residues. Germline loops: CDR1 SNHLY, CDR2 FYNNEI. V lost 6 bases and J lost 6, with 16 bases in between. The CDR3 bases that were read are TGTGCCAGCAGCTCTGACTTACTCCGCGATACG. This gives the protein CASSSDLLRDT. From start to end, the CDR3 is CASSSDLLRDTQYF.

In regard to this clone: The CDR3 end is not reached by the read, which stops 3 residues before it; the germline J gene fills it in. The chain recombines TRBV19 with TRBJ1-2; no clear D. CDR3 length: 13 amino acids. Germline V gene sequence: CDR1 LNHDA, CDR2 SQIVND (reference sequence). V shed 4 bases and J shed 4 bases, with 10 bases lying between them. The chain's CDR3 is CASSTPESYGYTF. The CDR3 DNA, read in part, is TGTGCCAGTAGTACACCAGAATCCTATGGC.

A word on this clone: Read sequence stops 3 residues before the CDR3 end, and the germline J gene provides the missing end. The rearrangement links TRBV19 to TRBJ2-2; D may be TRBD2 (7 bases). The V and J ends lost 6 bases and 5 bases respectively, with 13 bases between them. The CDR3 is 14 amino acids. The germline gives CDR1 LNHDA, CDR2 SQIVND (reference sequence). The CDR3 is CASRGGGRTGELFF. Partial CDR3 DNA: TGTGCCAGTAGAGGGGGGGGGCGAACCGGGGAG.

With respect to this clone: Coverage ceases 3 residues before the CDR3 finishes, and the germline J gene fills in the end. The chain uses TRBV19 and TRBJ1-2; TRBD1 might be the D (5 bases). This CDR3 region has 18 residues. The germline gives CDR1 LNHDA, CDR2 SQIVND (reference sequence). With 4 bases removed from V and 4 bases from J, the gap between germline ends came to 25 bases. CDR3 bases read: TGTGCCAGTAGTACACCTGGGCTGGGGCGTCAACGAGGCTATGGC. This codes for CASSTPGLGRQRGYG. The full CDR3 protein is CASSTPGLGRQRGYGYTF.

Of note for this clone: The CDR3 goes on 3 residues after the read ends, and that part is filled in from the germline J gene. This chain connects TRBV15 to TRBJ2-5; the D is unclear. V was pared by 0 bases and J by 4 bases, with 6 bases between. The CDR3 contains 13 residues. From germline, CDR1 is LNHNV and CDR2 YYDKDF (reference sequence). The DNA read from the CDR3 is TGTGCCACCAGCAGAGATATGTTAGAGACC. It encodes CATSRDMLET. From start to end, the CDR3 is CATSRDMLETQYF.

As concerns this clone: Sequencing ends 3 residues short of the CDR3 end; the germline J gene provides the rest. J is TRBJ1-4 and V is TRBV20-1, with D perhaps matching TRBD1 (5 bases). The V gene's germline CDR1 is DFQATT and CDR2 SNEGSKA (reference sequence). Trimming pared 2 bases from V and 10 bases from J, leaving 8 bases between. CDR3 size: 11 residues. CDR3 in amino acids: CSARQGGKLFF. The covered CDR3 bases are TGCAGTGCTAGACAGGGCGGAAAA.

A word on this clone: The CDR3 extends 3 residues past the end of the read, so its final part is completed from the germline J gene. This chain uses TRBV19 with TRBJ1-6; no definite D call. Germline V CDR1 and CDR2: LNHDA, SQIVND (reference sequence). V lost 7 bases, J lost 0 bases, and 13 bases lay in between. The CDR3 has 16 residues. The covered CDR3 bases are TGTGCCAGTAAAGTGGGCAGGAGCTCCTATAATTCACCC. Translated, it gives CASKVGRSSYNSP. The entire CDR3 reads CASKVGRSSYNSPLHF.